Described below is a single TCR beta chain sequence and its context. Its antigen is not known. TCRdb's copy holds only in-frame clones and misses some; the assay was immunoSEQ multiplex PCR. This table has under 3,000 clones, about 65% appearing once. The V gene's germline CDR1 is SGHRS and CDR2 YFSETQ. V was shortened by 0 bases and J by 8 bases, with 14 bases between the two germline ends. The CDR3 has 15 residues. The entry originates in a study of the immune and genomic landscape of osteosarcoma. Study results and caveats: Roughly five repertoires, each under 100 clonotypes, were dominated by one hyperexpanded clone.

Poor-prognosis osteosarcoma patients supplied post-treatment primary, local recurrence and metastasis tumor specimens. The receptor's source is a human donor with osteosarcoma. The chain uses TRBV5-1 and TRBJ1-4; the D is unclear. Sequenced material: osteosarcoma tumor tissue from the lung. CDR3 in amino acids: CASSLEPDMGEKLFF. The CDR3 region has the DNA TGCGCCAGCAGCTTGGAGCCTGATATGGGAGAAAAACTGTTTTTT.